The rows below give T cell receptor beta chains drawn from one sample of a study of T cells after posttransplantation cyclophosphamide. Profiled with immunoSEQ multiplex PCR; TCRdb holds only in-frame clones, not every one. Of about 32,000 clones listed, under 95% are singletons. Material: naive CD4+ T cells sorted from PBMCs. These receptors were collected from a woman aged 60-75 years in good health, CMV-negative, and a related stem cell transplant donor. Both conserved end residues are part of each CDR3. A D gene is named only where the DNA matches it firmly. Rows give clone size only sometimes, using once, few, many, or a class for an expanded clone.

V	D	J	size	CDR3	DNA
TRBV13	TRBD2	TRBJ2-7	once	CASSSLFSGGPNEQYF	TGTGCCAGCAGCTCCTTGTTCAGCGGGGGCCCGAACGAGCAGTACTTC
TRBV5-6	TRBD2	TRBJ2-5	NA	CASSFLAGRETQYF	TGTGCCAGCAGCTTTCTAGCGGGACGAGAGACCCAGTACTTC
TRBV28	TRBD1	TRBJ1-2	NA	CASTGQGPYGYTF	TGTGCCAGCACCGGACAGGGTCCCTATGGCTACACCTTC
TRBV7-2	TRBD1	TRBJ2-7	NA	CASSPTGNSYEQYF	TGTGCCAGCAGCCCGACAGGGAACTCCTACGAGCAGTACTTC
TRBV7-2	NA	TRBJ1-3	few	CASSPFGSGNTIYF	TGTGCCAGCAGCCCTTTCGGCTCTGGAAACACCATATATTTT
TRBV7-9	NA	TRBJ2-7	once	CASSSQGYEQYF	TGTGCCAGCAGCTCCCAGGGGTACGAGCAGTACTTC
TRBV7-6	NA	TRBJ1-2	NA	CASSLVYGRDYGYTF	TGTGCCAGCAGCTTAGTATACGGGAGGGACTATGGCTACACCTTC
TRBV5-6	TRBD2	TRBJ2-7	NA	CASSLALRGVAYEQYF	TGTGCCAGCAGCTTGGCCTTGCGGGGGGTAGCCTACGAGCAGTACTTC
TRBV7-8	TRBD1	TRBJ1-1	NA	CASSLVRQGAEAFF	TGTGCCAGCAGCTTAGTCAGGCAGGGGGCTGAAGCTTTCTTT
TRBV6-4	TRBD1	TRBJ1-4	NA	CASSGAREGARSANEKLFF	TGTGCCAGCAGTGGCGCGCGGGAGGGGGCGAGGTCGGCTAATGAAAAACTGTTTTTT
TRBV5-1	TRBD2	TRBJ2-3	NA	CASSISGRDTQYF	TGCGCCAGCAGCATTAGCGGGAGAGATACGCAGTATTTT
TRBV15	TRBD1	TRBJ2-7	NA	CATSSIGTGAYEQYF	TGTGCCACCAGCAGTATAGGGACAGGGGCATACGAGCAGTACTTC
TRBV7-2	TRBD2	TRBJ2-3	once	CASSLLAGVGDTQYF	TGTGCCAGCAGCTTACTAGCGGGGGTCGGGGATACGCAGTATTTT
TRBV7-2	NA	TRBJ1-1	NA	CASSSQGFTEAFF	TGTGCCAGCAGCTCTCAGGGGTTCACTGAAGCTTTCTTT
TRBV7-9	TRBD2	TRBJ2-1	NA	CASSLAQTSGGGYNEQFF	TGTGCCAGCAGCTTAGCGCAGACTAGCGGGGGGGGTTACAATGAGCAGTTCTTC
TRBV9	NA	TRBJ2-3	NA	CASSVGLGWGGNTRGDTQYF	TGTGCCAGCAGCGTAGGTCTGGGGTGGGGGGGCAATACCCGCGGAGATACGCAGTATTTT
TRBV7-2	TRBD1	TRBJ2-1	NA	CASSSVGTESYNEQFF	TGTGCCAGCAGCTCCGTCGGGACAGAGTCCTACAATGAGCAGTTCTTC
TRBV6-1	NA	TRBJ2-7	NA	CASSEDRPNYEQYF	TGTGCCAGCAGTGAGGACAGACCCAACTACGAGCAGTACTTC
TRBV28	NA	TRBJ1-5	NA	CASIYGRGLNQPQHF	TGTGCCAGCATCTATGGCCGAGGGTTAAATCAGCCCCAGCATTTT
TRBV15	NA	TRBJ2-5	NA	CATSRDLGAETQYF	TGTGCCACCAGCAGAGATCTAGGTGCGGAGACCCAGTACTTC
TRBV9	NA	TRBJ2-5	NA	CASSVGAGLETQYF	TGTGCCAGCAGCGTAGGGGCGGGACTGGAGACCCAGTACTTC
TRBV4-1	TRBD1	TRBJ1-4	NA	CASSQEGGGATNEKLFF	TGCGCCAGCAGCCAAGAAGGGGGCGGAGCAACTAATGAAAAACTGTTTTTT
TRBV28	NA	TRBJ1-5	NA	CASWESNQPQHF	TGTGCCTCCTGGGAGAGCAATCAGCCCCAGCATTTT
TRBV7-2	NA	TRBJ2-5	few	CASSLGISATQYF	TGTGCCAGCAGCTTAGGGATCAGCGCCACCCAGTACTTC
TRBV29-1	TRBD1	TRBJ2-5	NA	CSADREFRQETQYF	TGCAGCGCGGACAGGGAATTTAGGCAAGAGACCCAGTACTTC
TRBV5-4	NA	TRBJ2-7	NA	CASSGGASGYEQYF	TGTGCCAGCAGCGGGGGGGCTAGCGGCTACGAGCAGTACTTC
TRBV19	NA	TRBJ1-3	NA	CASSDEFSGNTIYF	TGTGCCAGTAGTGATGAGTTCTCTGGAAACACCATATATTTT
TRBV10-3	NA	TRBJ1-2	NA	CAISDGAVYGYTF	TGTGCCATCAGTGATGGAGCCGTCTATGGCTACACCTTC
TRBV4-3	NA	TRBJ2-7	NA	CASSQDVRGSGYEQYF	TGCGCCAGCAGCCAAGATGTGCGGGGCTCAGGATACGAGCAGTACTTC
TRBV7-2	TRBD2	TRBJ2-3	NA	CASSLGIAGRDTQYF	TGTGCCAGCAGCTTAGGGATAGCGGGGAGAGATACGCAGTATTTT
TRBV5-5	NA	TRBJ1-5	NA	CASSPAAVNQPQHF	TGTGCCAGCAGCCCAGCGGCGGTGAATCAGCCCCAGCATTTT
TRBV2	NA	TRBJ2-5	NA	CASSWEGGGETQYF	TGTGCCAGCTCCTGGGAGGGGGGCGGAGAGACCCAGTACTTC
TRBV6-6	TRBD2	TRBJ2-5	NA	CASSRRLAGLQETQYF	TGTGCCAGCAGTCGCCGACTAGCGGGGCTCCAAGAGACCCAGTACTTC
TRBV10-1	TRBD2	TRBJ2-7	NA	CASSEGGGSEYEQYF	TGCGCCAGCAGTGAAGGCGGGGGGTCCGAATACGAGCAGTACTTC